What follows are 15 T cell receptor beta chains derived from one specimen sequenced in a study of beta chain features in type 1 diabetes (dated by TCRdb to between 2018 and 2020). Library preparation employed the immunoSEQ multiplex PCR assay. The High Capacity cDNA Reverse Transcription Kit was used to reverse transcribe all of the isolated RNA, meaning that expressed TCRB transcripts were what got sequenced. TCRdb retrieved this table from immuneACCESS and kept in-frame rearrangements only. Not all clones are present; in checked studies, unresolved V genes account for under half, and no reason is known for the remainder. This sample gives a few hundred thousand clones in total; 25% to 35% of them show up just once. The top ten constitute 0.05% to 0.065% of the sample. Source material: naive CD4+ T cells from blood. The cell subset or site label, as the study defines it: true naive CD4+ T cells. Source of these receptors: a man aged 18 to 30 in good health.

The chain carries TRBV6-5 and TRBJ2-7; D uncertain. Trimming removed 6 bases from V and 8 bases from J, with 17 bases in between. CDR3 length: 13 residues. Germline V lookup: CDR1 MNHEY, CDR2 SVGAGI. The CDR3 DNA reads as TGTGCCAGCAGCTTCGGATTCCGTACGAAGCAGTACTTC. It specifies CASSFGFRTKQYF.

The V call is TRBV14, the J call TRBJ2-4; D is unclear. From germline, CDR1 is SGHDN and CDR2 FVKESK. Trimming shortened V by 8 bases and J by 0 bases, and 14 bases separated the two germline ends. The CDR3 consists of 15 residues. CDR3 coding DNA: TGTGCCAGCCTCTGGAAGACACTAGCCAAAAACATTCAGTACTTC. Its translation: CASLWKTLAKNIQYF. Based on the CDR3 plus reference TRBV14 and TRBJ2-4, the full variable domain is EAGVTQFPSHSVIEKGQTVTLRCDPISGHDNLYWYRRVMGKEIKFLLHFVKESKQDESGMPNNRFLAERTGGTYSTLKVQPAELEDSGVYFCASLWKTLAKNIQYFGAGTRLSVL.

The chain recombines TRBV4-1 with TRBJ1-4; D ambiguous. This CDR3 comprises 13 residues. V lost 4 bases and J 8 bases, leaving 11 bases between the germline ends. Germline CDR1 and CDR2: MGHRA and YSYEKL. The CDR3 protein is CASSPRYGEKLFF. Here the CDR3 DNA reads TGCGCCAGCAGCCCCAGATATGGGGAAAAACTGTTTTTT.

The CDR3, as DNA: TGTGCCAGCTCACCAGTCGGGACACCGCCCCAGCATTTT. Encoded protein: CASSPVGTPPQHF. The gene calls are TRBV18 and TRBJ1-5, with a weak D call TRBD1 (6 bases). The CDR3 totals 13 residues. In germline, CDR1 is KGHSH, CDR2 LQKENI. Trimming took off 2 bases at V and 9 bases at J, with 11 bases between the two ends.

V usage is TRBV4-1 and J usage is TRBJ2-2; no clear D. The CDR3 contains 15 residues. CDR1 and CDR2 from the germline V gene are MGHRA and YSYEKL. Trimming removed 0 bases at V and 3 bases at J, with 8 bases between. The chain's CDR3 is CASSQDRGDTGELFF. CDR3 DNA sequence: TGCGCCAGCAGCCAAGATCGAGGAGACACCGGGGAGCTGTTTTTT.

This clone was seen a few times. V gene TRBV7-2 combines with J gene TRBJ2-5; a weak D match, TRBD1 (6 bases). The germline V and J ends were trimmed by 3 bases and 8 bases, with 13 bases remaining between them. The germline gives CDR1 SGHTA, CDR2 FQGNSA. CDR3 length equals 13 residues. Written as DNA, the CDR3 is TGTGCCAGCAGCTTTCCAGGGGCGGTTACCCAGTACTTC. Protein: CASSFPGAVTQYF.

The CDR3 DNA sequence: TGTGCCTGGACCGAGACAGGAATGGGCCAAGAGACCCAGTACTTC. Protein sequence: CAWTETGMGQETQYF. The chain uses TRBV30 and TRBJ2-5; D is perhaps TRBD1 (6 bases). The CDR3 consists of 15 residues. From germline, CDR1 is GTSNPN and CDR2 SVGIG (reference sequence). V lost 4 bases, J lost 1 base, and 16 bases lay in between.

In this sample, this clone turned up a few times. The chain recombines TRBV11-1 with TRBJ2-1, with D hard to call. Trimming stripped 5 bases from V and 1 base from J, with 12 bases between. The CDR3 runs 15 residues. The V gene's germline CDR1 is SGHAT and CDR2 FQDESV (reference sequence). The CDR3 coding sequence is TGTGCCAGCAGCCAGAACGGCGATTCCTACAATGAGCAGTTCTTC. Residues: CASSQNGDSYNEQFF. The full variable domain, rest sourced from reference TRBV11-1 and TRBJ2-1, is EAEVAQSPRYKITEKSQAVAFWCDPISGHATLYWYRQILGQGPELLVQFQDESVVDDSQLPKDRFSAERLKGVDSTLKIQPAELGDSAMYLCASSQNGDSYNEQFFGPGTRLTVL.

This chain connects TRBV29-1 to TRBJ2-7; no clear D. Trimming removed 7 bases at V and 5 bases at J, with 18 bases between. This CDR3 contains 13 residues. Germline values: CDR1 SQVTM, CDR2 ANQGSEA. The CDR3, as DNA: TGCAGCGGCCGCGGCGTAACGGTGGACGAGCAGTACTTC. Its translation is CSGRGVTVDEQYF.

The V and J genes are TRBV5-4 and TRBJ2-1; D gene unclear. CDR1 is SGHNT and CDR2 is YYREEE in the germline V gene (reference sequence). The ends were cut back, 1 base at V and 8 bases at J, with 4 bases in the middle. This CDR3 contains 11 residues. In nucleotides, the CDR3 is TGTGCCAGCAGCTTGAGGCATGAGCAGTTCTTC. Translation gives CASSLRHEQFF. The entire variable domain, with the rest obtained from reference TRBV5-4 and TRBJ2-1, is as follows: ETGVTQSPTHLIKTRGQQVTLRCSSQSGHNTVSWYQQALGQGPQFIFQYYREEENGRGNFPPRFSGLQFPNYSSELNVNALELDDSALYLCASSLRHEQFFGPGTRLTVL.

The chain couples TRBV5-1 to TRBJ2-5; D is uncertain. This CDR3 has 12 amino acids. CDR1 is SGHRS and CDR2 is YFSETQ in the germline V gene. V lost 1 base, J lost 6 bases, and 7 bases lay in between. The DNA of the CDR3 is TGCGCCAGCAGCTTGCCCCTTCAGACCCAGTACTTC. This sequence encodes CASSLPLQTQYF.

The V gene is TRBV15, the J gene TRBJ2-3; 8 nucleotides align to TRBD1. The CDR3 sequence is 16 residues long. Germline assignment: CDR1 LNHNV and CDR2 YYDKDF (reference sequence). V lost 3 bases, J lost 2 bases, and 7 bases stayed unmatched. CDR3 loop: CATSRGGQGLTDTQYF. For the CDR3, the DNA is TGTGCCACCAGCAGGGGTGGACAGGGCCTCACAGATACGCAGTATTTT.

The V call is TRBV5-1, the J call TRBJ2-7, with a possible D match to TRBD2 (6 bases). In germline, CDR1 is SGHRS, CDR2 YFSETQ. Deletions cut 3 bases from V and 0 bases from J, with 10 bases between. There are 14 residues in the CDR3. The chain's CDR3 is CASSWDGSSYEQYF. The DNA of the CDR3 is TGCGCCAGCAGCTGGGACGGGAGCTCCTACGAGCAGTACTTC.

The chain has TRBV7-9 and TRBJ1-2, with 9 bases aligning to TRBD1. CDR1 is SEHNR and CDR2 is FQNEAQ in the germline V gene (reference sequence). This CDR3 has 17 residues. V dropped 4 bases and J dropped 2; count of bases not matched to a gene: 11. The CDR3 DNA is TGTGCCAGCAGCTCCCAGGACAGGGGACAGGTCAACTATGGCTACACCTTC. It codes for CASSSQDRGQVNYGYTF. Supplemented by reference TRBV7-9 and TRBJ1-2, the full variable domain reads DTGVSQNPRHKITKRGQNVTFRCDPISEHNRLYWYRQTLGQGPEFLTYFQNEAQLEKSRLLSDRFSAERPKGSFSTLEIQRTEQGDSAMYLCASSSQDRGQVNYGYTFGSGTRLTVV.

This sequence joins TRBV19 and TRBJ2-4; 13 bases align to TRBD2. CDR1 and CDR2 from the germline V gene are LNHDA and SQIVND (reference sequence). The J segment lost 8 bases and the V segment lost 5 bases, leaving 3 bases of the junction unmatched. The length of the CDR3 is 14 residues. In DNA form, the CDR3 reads TGTGCCAGTAGTTGGACTAGCGGGAGACACATTCAGTACTTC. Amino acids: CASSWTSGRHIQYF.